This passage covers 21 T cell receptor beta chains from one sample sequenced in a study of molecular identifiers for immune sequencing clone quantification. MiXCR, run by TCRdb on the PCR reads, gives a single entry per CDR3 protein. The profile shows about 320,000 distinct CDR3 sequences, about 20% of them singletons. Specimen: naive CD8+ T cells from blood, with Jurkat cell RNA spiked in. Stated subset: FACS-sorted CD8+CD4-CCR7+CD45RA+ naive T cells. The receptors shown here come from a human donor in good health. Some libraries in this study had Jurkat cell RNA spiked in.

This clonotype was seen ten or more times. The chain is built from TRBV3-1 and TRBJ2-1; 7 bases are a match to TRBD2. The J segment lost 6 bases and the V segment lost 1 base, leaving 9 bases of the junction unmatched. The CDR3 totals 16 residues. Germline V CDR1 and CDR2: LGHDT, YNNKEL (reference sequence). Here the CDR3 DNA reads TGTGCCAGCAGCCAAGTTTGGACTAGTACTCCCAATGAGCAGTTCTTC. It yields the protein CASSQVWTSTPNEQFF.

This clonotype has at least ten counts. The chain employs TRBV28 and TRBJ1-6; D is unclear. Germline CDR1 MDHEN, CDR2 SYDVKM. The V gene lost 2 bases and the J gene lost 6 bases, with 11 bases spanning the gap. The CDR3 contains 15 residues. CDR3 region: CASSLTLGPNSPLHF. CDR3 in DNA: TGTGCCAGCAGTTTAACACTGGGTCCTAATTCACCCCTCCACTTT.

This clonotype has a count of ten or more. The CDR3 nucleotides read TGTGCCACCAGCACCGCGGACAGTGCGAACACCGGGGAGCTGTTTTTT. Translation: CATSTADSANTGELFF. The genes are TRBV15 and TRBJ2-2, with D tentatively TRBD1 (6 bases). The length of the CDR3 is 16 residues. The ends were cut back, 4 bases at V and 0 bases at J, with 12 bases in the middle. The germline V gene encodes CDR1 LNHNV and CDR2 YYDKDF (reference sequence). Full variable domain (outside the CDR3, taken from reference TRBV15 and TRBJ2-2): DAMVIQNPRYQVTQFGKPVTLSCSQTLNHNVMYWYQQKSSQAPKLLFHYYDKDFNNEADTPDNFQSRRPNTSFCFLDIRSPGLGDTAMYLCATSTADSANTGELFFGEGSRLTVL.

To note about this clonotype: One end of the junction fails to match germline, which may point to a read error. The genes are TRBV24-1 and TRBJ2-2, with D unclear. CDR3 size: 14 residues. CDR1 and CDR2 from the germline V gene are KGHDR and SFDVKD. CDR3 sequence reads: CAASGPRNTGELFF. The CDR3 DNA reads TGTGCCGCCAGTGGGCCAAGAAACACCGGGGAGCTGTTTTTT.

Many counts were recorded for this clonotype. CDR3 in DNA: TGTGCCTGGAGTGTAGGGGTTGGCAATCAGCCCCAGCATTTT. Translated: CAWSVGVGNQPQHF. V is TRBV30 and J is TRBJ1-5; tentatively, D is TRBD1 (5 bases). Trimming took off 0 bases at V and 2 bases at J, with 8 bases between the two ends. CDR1 and CDR2 (germline): GTSNPN, SVGIG (reference sequence). The CDR3 consists of 14 residues.

This clonotype was detected many times. This chain joins TRBV7-9 and TRBJ2-2; D is unresolved. There are 15 residues in the CDR3. Trimming removed 2 bases at V and 1 base at J, with 8 bases between. The germline V gene has CDR1 SEHNR and CDR2 FQNEAQ (reference sequence). The CDR3 region has the DNA TGTGCCAGCAGCTTACCCGGAAGGAACACCGGGGAGCTGTTTTTT. Its translation: CASSLPGRNTGELFF.

V and J are TRBV7-9 and TRBJ2-1; D gene ambiguous. This CDR3 is built from 13 residues. V lost 3 bases, J lost 12 bases, and 15 bases lay in between. The germline V gene encodes CDR1 SEHNR and CDR2 FQNEAQ (reference sequence). CDR3 DNA sequence: TGTGCCAGCAGCTTCGAAGGGCCCTGGGCGCAGTTCTTC. It encodes CASSFEGPWAQFF.

Ten or more counts support this clonotype. The chain uses TRBV20-1 and TRBJ1-1; tentatively, D is TRBD1 (6 bases). The length of the CDR3 is 14 residues. From germline, CDR1 is DFQATT and CDR2 SNEGSKA (reference sequence). V was cut by 0 bases and J by 5 bases, with 13 bases left in between. This CDR3 reads CSARDLGASTEAFF. The CDR3 nucleotides are TGCAGTGCTAGAGATCTGGGGGCGTCGACTGAAGCTTTCTTT.

The rearrangement uses TRBV2 and TRBJ1-5; tentatively, D is TRBD1 (6 bases). This CDR3 contains 15 residues. Germline loops: CDR1 SNHLY, CDR2 FYNNEI. The V end was cut by 6 bases, the J end by 2 bases, with 14 bases between. The CDR3 DNA follows: TGTGCCAGCAGGCAGGGGAATAGAGGCAATCAGCCCCAGCATTTT. This sequence encodes CASRQGNRGNQPQHF.

A remark on this clonotype: This clone may be a read error of a much larger clone one base away. The chain couples TRBV5-1 to TRBJ1-5, with D hard to call. The CDR3 is 15 residues long. Germline assignment: CDR1 SGHRS and CDR2 YFSETQ. The CDR3 loop reads CACSPSGGGNQPQHF. CDR3 nucleotides: TGCGCCTGCAGCCCGAGTGGAGGCGGAAATCAGCCCCAGCATTTT.

This clonotype showed up just a few times. The chain carries TRBV18 and TRBJ2-3; D unclear. This CDR3 is built from 16 residues. The germline CDR1 and CDR2 sequences are KGHSH and LQKENI. V was shortened by 4 bases and J by 4 bases, with 18 bases between the two germline ends. Here the CDR3 DNA reads TGTGCCAGCTCACGTACCGGTTTTAACAGCGCAGATACGCAGTATTTT. It translates to CASSRTGFNSADTQYF.

Note on this clonotype: One base away lies a much larger clone, so this may be a sequencing read error. V is TRBV3-1 and J is TRBJ1-5; D gene uncertain. Germline CDR1 reads LGHDT; CDR2 reads YNNKEL (reference sequence). Trimming removed 0 bases at V and 5 bases at J, with 2 bases between. The CDR3 has 12 amino acids. In nucleotides, the CDR3 is TGTGCCAGCAGCCAAGAGGATCAGCCCCAGCATTTT. Translated: CASSQEDQPQHF. Variable domain in full (rest from reference TRBV3-1 and TRBJ1-5): DTAVSQTPKYLVTQMGNDKSIKCEQNLGHDTMYWYKQDSKKFLKIMFSYNNKELIINETVPNRFSPKSPDKAHLNLHINSLELGDSAVYFCASSQEDQPQHFGDGTRLSIL.

The rearrangement joins TRBV9 to TRBJ1-1; possible D gene TRBD1, 5 bases. The CDR3 totals 16 residues. The germline CDR1 and CDR2 sequences are SGDLS and YYNGEE. Trimming removed 0 bases at V and 3 bases at J, with 15 bases between. CDR3 sequence reads: CASSVVSQGGDTEAFF. CDR3 sequence (DNA): TGTGCCAGCAGCGTAGTCTCGCAGGGAGGGGACACTGAAGCTTTCTTT.

This clonotype has at least ten counts. The chain carries TRBV13 and TRBJ1-5, with unresolved D. Germline CDR1 is PRHDT and CDR2 is FYEKMQ (reference sequence). This CDR3 is 12 amino acids long. V was trimmed by 4 bases and J by 4 bases, leaving 5 bases between them. Here the CDR3 reads CASSSTNQPQHF. CDR3 DNA sequence: TGTGCCAGCAGCTCCACTAATCAGCCCCAGCATTTT.

This clonotype was seen at least ten times. This chain links TRBV28 with TRBJ1-5; D not resolved. V was pared by 6 bases and J by 4 bases, with 4 bases between. The CDR3 covers 11 residues. CDR1 and CDR2 (germline): MDHEN, SYDVKM. The CDR3 region is CASSYNQPQHF. In nucleotides, the CDR3 is TGTGCCAGCAGCTATAATCAGCCCCAGCATTTT.

This rearrangement joins TRBV6-2 or TRBV6-3 to TRBJ2-1; tentatively, D is TRBD1 or TRBD2 (5 bases each). CDR1 is MNHEY, CDR2 SVGEGT, per germline. With 4 bases removed from V and 2 bases from J, the gap between germline ends came to 24 bases. This CDR3 has 19 amino acids. The CDR3: CASSSDPPATGTPYNEQFF. Here the CDR3 DNA reads TGTGCCAGCAGTTCTGACCCTCCAGCGACGGGGACGCCCTACAATGAGCAGTTCTTC.

This clonotype was recorded many times. This chain links TRBV6-5 with TRBJ1-5, with D unclear. Trimming pared 5 bases from V and 9 bases from J, leaving 20 bases between. Germline loops: CDR1 MNHEY, CDR2 SVGAGI. This CDR3 spans 15 amino acids. The CDR3 DNA reads TGTGCCAGCAGTCCCACCATGACCTGGGAAATGCCCCAGCATTTT. Amino acid sequence: CASSPTMTWEMPQHF.

Worth noting for this clonotype: This may stem from a read error, because a much larger clone lies one nucleotide away. The CDR3 coding sequence is TGTGCCACCAGCAGAGGCGCGAGCGAGATCACAGATACGCAGTATTTT. Translating it yields CATSRGASEITDTQYF. The J gene is TRBJ2-3, the V gene TRBV15, with D hard to call. The germline V gene encodes CDR1 LNHNV and CDR2 YYDKDF (reference sequence). V lost 1 base, J lost 2 bases, and 13 bases lay in between. CDR3 size: 16 residues.

This clonotype was seen ten or more times. This chain joins TRBV28 and TRBJ1-1, with D tentatively TRBD1 (5 bases). V shed 3 bases and J shed 4 bases, with 9 bases lying between them. CDR1 MDHEN and CDR2 SYDVKM come from the germline V gene. The CDR3 spans 13 residues. The CDR3 nucleotides read TGTGCCAGCAGTTTGGTGAGGGGCACTGAAGCTTTCTTT. It encodes CASSLVRGTEAFF. The whole variable domain, filled in from reference TRBV28 and TRBJ1-1, reads DVKVTQSSRYLVKRTGEKVFLECVQDMDHENMFWYRQDPGLGLRLIYFSYDVKMKEKGDIPEGYSVSREKKERFSLILESASTNQTSMYLCASSLVRGTEAFFGQGTRLTVV.

This clonotype was counted at least ten times. The chain carries TRBV4-3 and TRBJ2-7; 7 nucleotides match TRBD1. The CDR3 consists of 16 residues. Germline lookup yields CDR1 LGHNA and CDR2 YSLEER. The J segment lost 6 bases and the V segment lost 0 bases, leaving 11 bases of the junction unmatched. CDR3 in DNA: TGCGCCAGCAGCCAAGAGCCAGGGGGTGACATTGGCGAGCAGTACTTC. Translation gives CASSQEPGGDIGEQYF.

Turning to this clonotype: A much larger clone lies one base from this, so it may be a read error. The chain uses TRBV7-9 and TRBJ1-2; D is unclear. CDR3 length: 13 amino acids. Germline-derived CDR1 and CDR2 are SEHNR and FQNEAQ (reference sequence). Trimming removed 5 bases from V and 9 bases from J, with 16 bases in between. Here the CDR3 reads CASSQDGPVSYTF. The CDR3 DNA reads as TGTGCCAGCAGCCAAGACGGCCCAGTTAGCTACACCTTC.